The clone carrying this T cell receptor (beta chain) was detected only a few times. The antigen is undetermined. UMIs were added to TCR cDNA along with a universal primer site when it was made by 5'RACE template switching. TCRdb ran MiXCR on the 5' RACE reads and lists one entry per CDR3 protein. Found here are almost 600,000 distinct CDR3 sequences, roughly 12% of them singletons; the top ten hold over 13%. CDR3 length: 14 amino acids. Trimming left V 6 bases short and J 2 bases short, with 16 bases between. Germline V gene lookup returns CDR1 DFQATT and CDR2 SNEGSKA (reference sequence). The data are from a study of T cells after yellow fever vaccination. Findings of the study overall: FACS-sorted repertoires might harbor abundant contaminating clonotypes from the bulk population.

The chain carries TRBV20-1 and TRBJ2-5, with a weak D call TRBD2 (6 bases). This TCR was recovered from a man under 40 who received the YFV17D yellow fever vaccine. Sequenced here: PBMCs, sampled on the day of the yellow fever booster vaccination. CDR3 coding DNA: TGCAGTGCAATGGACCGGGGGTCTCAAGAGACCCAGTACTTC. It is translated as CSAMDRGSQETQYF.